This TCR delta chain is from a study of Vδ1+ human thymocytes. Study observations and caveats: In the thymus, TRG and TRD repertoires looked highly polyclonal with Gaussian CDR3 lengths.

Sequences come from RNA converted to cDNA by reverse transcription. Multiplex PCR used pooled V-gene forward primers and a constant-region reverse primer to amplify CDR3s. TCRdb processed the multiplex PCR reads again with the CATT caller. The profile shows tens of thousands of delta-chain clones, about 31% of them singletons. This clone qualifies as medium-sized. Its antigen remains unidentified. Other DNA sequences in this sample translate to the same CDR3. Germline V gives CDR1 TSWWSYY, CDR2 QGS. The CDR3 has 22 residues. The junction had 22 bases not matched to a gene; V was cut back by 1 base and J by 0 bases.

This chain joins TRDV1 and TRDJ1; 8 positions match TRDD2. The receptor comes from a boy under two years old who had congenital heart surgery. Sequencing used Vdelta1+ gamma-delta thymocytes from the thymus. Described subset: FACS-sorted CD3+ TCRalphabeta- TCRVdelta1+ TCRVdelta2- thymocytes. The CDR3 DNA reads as TGTGCTCTTGGGGAACGACCCCTTCCTATTGGGTGGGGGCCGGGTGACACCGATAAACTCATCTTT. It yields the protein CALGERPLPIGWGPGDTDKLIF.